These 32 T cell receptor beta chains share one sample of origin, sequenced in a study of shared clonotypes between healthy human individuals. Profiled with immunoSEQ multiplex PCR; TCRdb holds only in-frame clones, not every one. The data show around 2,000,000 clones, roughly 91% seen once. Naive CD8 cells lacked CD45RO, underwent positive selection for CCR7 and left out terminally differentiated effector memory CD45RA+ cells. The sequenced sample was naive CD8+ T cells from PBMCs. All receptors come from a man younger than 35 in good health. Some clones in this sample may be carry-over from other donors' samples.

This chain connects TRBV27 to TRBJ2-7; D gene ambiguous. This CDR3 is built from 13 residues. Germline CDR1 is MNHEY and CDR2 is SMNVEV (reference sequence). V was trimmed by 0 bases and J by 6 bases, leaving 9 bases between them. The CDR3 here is CASSLSIGIEQYF. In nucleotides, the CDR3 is TGTGCCAGCAGTTTATCGATAGGGATCGAGCAGTACTTC.

In DNA form, the CDR3 reads TGTGCCAGCAGCTTAGCCATTAGGACCGGGGAGCTGTTTTTT. Translation: CASSLAIRTGELFF. The chain combines TRBV7-9 with TRBJ2-2; the D is unclear. The CDR3 loop spans 14 amino acids. Germline V gives CDR1 SEHNR, CDR2 FQNEAQ (reference sequence). Trimming left V 0 bases short and J 5 bases short, with 7 bases between.

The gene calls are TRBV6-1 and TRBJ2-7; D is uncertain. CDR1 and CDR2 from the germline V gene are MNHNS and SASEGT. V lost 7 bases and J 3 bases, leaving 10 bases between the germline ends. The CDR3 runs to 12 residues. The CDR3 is CASIGGYYEQYF. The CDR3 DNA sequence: TGTGCCAGCATTGGCGGTTACTACGAGCAGTACTTC.

This CDR3 is CATSSVEEDTQYF. The CDR3 coding sequence is TGCGCCACTTCTAGCGTCGAGGAAGATACGCAGTATTTT. V gene TRBV10-2 combines with J gene TRBJ2-3, with D maybe TRBD2 (6 bases). Germline-derived CDR1 and CDR2 are WSHSY and SAAADI. Trimming pared 10 bases from V and 5 bases from J, leaving 16 bases between. This CDR3 is 13 amino acids long.

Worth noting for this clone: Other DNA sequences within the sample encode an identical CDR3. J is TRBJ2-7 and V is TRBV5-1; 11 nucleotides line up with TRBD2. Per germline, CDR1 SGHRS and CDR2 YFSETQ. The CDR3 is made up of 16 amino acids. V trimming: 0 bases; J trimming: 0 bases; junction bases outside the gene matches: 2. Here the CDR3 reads CASSLVLAGGSYEQYF. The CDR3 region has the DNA TGCGCCAGCAGCTTGGTCCTAGCGGGGGGCTCCTACGAGCAGTACTTC.

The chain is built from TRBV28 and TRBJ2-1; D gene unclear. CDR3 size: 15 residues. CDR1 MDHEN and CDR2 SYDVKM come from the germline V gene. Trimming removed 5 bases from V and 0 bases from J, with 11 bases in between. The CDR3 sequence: CASSPSTSSYNEQFF. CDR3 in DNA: TGTGCCAGCAGTCCATCGACCAGCTCCTACAATGAGCAGTTCTTC.

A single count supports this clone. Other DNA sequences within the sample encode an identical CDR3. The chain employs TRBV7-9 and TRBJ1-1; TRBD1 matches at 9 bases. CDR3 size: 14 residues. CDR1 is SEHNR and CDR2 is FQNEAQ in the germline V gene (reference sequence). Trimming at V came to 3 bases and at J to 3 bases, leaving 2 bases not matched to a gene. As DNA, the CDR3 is TGTGCCAGCAGCTTTCGGGACAGGGACACTGAAGCTTTCTTT. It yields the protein CASSFRDRDTEAFF.

As DNA, the CDR3 is TGTGCCAGCAGTTTCCCGGGACAGGTGACATATGCAACTAATGAAAAACTGTTTTTT. It codes for CASSFPGQVTYATNEKLFF. The V call is TRBV27, the J call TRBJ1-4; 8 nucleotides line up with TRBD1. The CDR3 contains 19 residues. The V gene end was trimmed by 3 bases and the J gene end by 0 bases; junction bases not matched to a gene: 12. From germline, CDR1 is MNHEY and CDR2 SMNVEV (reference sequence).

The CDR3 here is CASSLGAALTGANVLTF. The CDR3 DNA is TGTGCCAGCAGCTTAGGGGCTGCCCTGACTGGGGCCAACGTCCTGACTTTC. The rearrangement links TRBV13 to TRBJ2-6; D unclear. This CDR3 spans 17 amino acids. V was clipped by 0 bases and J by 2 bases, with 11 bases between them. Germline CDR1 is PRHDT and CDR2 is FYEKMQ (reference sequence).

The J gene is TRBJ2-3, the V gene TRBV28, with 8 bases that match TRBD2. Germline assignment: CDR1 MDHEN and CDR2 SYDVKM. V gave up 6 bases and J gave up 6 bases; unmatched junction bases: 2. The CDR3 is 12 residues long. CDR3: CASSTGGDTQYF. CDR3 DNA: TGTGCCAGCAGCACGGGGGGGGATACGCAGTATTTT.

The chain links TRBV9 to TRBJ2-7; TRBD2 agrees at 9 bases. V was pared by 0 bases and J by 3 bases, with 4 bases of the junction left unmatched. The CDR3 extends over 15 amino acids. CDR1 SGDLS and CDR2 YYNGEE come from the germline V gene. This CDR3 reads CASSVGTSAIYEQYF. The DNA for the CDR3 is TGTGCCAGCAGCGTAGGGACTAGCGCAATCTACGAGCAGTACTTC.

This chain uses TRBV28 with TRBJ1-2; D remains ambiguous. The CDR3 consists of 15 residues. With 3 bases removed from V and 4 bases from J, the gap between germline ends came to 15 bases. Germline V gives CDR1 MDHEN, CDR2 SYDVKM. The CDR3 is CASSFNLIGSYGYTF. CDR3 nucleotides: TGTGCCAGCAGTTTTAACCTTATCGGTAGCTATGGCTACACCTTC.

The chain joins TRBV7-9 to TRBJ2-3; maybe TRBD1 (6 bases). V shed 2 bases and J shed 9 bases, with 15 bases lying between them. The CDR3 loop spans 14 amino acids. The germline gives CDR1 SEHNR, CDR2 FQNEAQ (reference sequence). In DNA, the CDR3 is TGTGCCAGCAGCTTATCATCAGGAACAGGGACGCAGTATTTT. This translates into CASSLSSGTGTQYF. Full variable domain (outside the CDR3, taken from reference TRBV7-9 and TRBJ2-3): DTGVSQNPRHKITKRGQNVTFRCDPISEHNRLYWYRQTLGQGPEFLTYFQNEAQLEKSRLLSDRFSAERPKGSFSTLEIQRTEQGDSAMYLCASSLSSGTGTQYFGPGTRLTVL.

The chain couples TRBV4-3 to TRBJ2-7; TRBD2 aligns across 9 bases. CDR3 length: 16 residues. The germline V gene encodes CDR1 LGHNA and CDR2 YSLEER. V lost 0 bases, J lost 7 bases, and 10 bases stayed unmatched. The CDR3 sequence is CASSQDRGSGSFEQYF. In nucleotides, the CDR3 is TGCGCCAGCAGCCAAGATAGAGGTAGCGGGAGTTTTGAGCAGTACTTC.

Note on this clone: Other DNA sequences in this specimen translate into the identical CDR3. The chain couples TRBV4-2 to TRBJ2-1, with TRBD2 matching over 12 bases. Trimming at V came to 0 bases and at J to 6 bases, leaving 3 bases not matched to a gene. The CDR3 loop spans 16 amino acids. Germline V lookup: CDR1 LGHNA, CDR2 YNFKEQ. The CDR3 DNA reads TGTGCCAGCAGCCAAGATCTAGCGGGAGGGCGCAATGAGCAGTTCTTC. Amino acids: CASSQDLAGGRNEQFF.

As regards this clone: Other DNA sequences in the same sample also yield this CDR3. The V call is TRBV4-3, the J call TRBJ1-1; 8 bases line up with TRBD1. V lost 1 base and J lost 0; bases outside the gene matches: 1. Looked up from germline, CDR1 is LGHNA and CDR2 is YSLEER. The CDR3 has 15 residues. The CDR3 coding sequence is TGCGCCAGCAGCCAAGGGACAGGGCTGAACACTGAAGCTTTCTTT. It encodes CASSQGTGLNTEAFF.

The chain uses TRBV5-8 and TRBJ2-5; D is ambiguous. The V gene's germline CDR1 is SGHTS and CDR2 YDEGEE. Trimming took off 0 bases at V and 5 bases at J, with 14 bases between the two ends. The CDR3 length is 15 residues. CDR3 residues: CASSLVVEPRETQYF. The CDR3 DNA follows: TGTGCCAGCAGCTTGGTGGTGGAGCCCAGGGAGACCCAGTACTTC.

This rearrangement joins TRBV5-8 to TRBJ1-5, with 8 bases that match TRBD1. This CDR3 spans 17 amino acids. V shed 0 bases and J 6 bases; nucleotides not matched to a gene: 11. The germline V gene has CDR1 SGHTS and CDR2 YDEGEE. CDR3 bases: TGTGCCAGCAGCTTGGCCAAAAGGACAGGGCAGTTTCAGCCCCAGCATTTT. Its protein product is CASSLAKRTGQFQPQHF.

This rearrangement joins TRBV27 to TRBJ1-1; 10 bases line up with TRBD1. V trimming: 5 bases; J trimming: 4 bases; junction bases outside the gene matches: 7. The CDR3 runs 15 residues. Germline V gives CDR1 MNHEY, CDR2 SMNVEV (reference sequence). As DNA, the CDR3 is TGTGCCAGCAGTCAAAGACAGGGGGCAGGCACTGAAGCTTTCTTT. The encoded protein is CASSQRQGAGTEAFF.

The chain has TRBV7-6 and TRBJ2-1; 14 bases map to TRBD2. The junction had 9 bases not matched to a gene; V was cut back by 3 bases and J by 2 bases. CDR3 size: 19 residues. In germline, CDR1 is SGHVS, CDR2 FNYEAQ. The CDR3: CASSLGPPGLAGAYNEQFF. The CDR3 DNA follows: TGTGCCAGCAGCTTGGGCCCTCCGGGACTAGCGGGAGCCTACAATGAGCAGTTCTTC.

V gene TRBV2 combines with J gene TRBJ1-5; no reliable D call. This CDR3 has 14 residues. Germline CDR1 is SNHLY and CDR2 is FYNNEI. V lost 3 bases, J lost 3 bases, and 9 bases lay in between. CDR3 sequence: CASSDWQHNQPQHF. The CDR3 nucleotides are TGTGCCAGCAGTGACTGGCAGCACAATCAGCCCCAGCATTTT.

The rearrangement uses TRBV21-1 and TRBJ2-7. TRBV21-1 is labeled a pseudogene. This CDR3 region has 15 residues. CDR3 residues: CASSKIKGGSYEQYF. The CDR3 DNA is TGTGCCAGCAGCAAAATTAAGGGGGGCTCCTACGAGCAGTACTTC.

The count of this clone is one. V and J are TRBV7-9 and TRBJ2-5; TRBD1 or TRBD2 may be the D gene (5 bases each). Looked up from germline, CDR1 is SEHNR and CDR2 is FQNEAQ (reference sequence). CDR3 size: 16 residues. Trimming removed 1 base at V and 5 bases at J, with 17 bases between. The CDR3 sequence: CASSLGGETLRETQYF. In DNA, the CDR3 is TGTGCCAGCAGCTTAGGAGGGGAGACACTGAGGGAGACCCAGTACTTC.

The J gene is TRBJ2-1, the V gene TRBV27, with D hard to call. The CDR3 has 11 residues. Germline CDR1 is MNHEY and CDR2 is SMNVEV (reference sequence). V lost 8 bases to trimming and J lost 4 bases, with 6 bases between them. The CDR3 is CASGAYNEQFF. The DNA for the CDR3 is TGTGCCAGCGGCGCTTACAATGAGCAGTTCTTC.

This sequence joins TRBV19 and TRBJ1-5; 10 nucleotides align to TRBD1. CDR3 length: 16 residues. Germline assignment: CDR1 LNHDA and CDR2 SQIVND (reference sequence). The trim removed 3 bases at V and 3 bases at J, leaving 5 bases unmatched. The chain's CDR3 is CASSIPGTGANQPQHF. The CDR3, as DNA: TGTGCCAGTAGTATCCCCGGGACAGGGGCCAATCAGCCCCAGCATTTT.

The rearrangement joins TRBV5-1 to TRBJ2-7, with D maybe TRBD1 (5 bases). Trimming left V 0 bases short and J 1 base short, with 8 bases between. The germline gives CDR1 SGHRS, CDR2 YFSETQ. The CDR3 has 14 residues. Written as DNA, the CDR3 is TGCGCCAGCAGCTTGGATGGGGCGTCCTACGAGCAGTACTTC. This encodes CASSLDGASYEQYF.

The DNA of the CDR3 is TGTGCTAGTGCCCATGGGGGAGCCGAAGCTTTCTTT. This gives the protein CASAHGGAEAFF. The V gene is TRBV12-5, the J gene TRBJ1-1; TRBD1 is a possible D gene (5 bases). The germline CDR1 and CDR2 sequences are LGHNT and FRNRAP. The CDR3 runs to 12 residues. V was shortened by 7 bases and J by 8 bases, with 14 bases between the two germline ends.

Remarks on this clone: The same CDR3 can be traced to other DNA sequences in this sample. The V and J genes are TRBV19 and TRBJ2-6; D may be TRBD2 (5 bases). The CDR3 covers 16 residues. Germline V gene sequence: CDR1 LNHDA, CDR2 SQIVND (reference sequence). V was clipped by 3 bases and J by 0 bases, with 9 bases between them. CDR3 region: CASSIGGFSGANVLTF. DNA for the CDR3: TGTGCCAGTAGTATCGGAGGCTTCTCTGGGGCCAACGTCCTGACTTTC.

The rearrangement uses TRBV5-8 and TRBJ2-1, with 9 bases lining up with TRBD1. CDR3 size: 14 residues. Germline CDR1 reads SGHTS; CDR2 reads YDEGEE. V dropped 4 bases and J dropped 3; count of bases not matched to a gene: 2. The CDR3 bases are TGTGCCAGCAGCCCGACAGGGGGCTACAATGAGCAGTTCTTC. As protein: CASSPTGGYNEQFF.

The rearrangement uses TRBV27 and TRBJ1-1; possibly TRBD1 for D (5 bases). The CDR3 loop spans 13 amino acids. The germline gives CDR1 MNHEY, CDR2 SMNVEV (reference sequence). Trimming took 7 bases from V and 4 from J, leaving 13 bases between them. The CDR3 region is CASNSRGGTEAFF. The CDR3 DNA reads TGTGCCAGCAACTCCCGGGGGGGCACTGAAGCTTTCTTT.

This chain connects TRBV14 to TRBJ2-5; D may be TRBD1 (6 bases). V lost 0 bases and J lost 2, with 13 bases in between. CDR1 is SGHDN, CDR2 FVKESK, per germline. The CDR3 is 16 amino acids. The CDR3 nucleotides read TGTGCCAGCAGCCAAGATAGGGCAGGGGCTCAAGAGACCCAGTACTTC. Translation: CASSQDRAGAQETQYF.

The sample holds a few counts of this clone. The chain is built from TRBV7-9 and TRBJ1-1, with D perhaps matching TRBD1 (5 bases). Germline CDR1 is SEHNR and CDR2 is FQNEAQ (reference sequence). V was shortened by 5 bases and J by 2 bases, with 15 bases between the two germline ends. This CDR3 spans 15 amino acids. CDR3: CASSPPGAVNTEAFF. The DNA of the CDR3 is TGTGCCAGCAGCCCCCCTGGGGCAGTAAACACTGAAGCTTTCTTT.